This T cell receptor beta chain came from a study of T-cell reconstitution after alpha-beta-depleted transplantation in children (dated by TCRdb to 2015 to 2016). Regarding the study in general: Using TCR repertoire profiling, the study quantitatively followed how T-cell immune reconstitution unfolded in children after TCRalphabeta/CD19-depleted allogeneic hematopoietic cell transplantation.

This clonotype was seen at least ten times. What this receptor recognizes is not known. The record has no base qualities; no much larger clone is one base away. Library construction relied on PCR. TCRdb names Illumina HiSeq 2500 as the instrument used. TCR library preparation used molecular barcoding, with unique molecular identifiers applied to normalize quantification of the TCRbeta repertoire. TCRdb trimmed public reads at Q25 via fastp, called clones via MiXCR and kept in-frame beta chains. Identical CDR3 proteins give one entry, which carries the most common genes and DNA. The sample table lists 300,000 or so distinct CDR3 sequences, about 10% of them with a count of one. The ten largest make up roughly a tenth of the sample. The CDR3 goes from the cysteine to the phenylalanine over 13 residues. The entry retains the CDR3 DNA only, 39 bases that are in frame from base 1. The germline V gene (reference sequence) yields SEHNR for CDR1 and FQNEAQ for CDR2. V is clipped by 5 bases and J by 1 base, and the sequence between their germline boundaries is 8 bases long.

The receptor comes from a human donor who donated a stem cell graft to a child with SCID. Recombination connected TRBV7-9 to TRBJ1-1; the D gene is not confidently resolved. The material was PBMCs from the stem cell graft donor, obtained from the stem cell graft. The CDR3 region reads CASSGGGNTEAFF. The bases read TGTGCCAGCAGCGGTGGAGGGAACACTGAAGCTTTCTTT. Here the CDR3 is joined to the reference TRBV7-9 and TRBJ1-1 genes, and the full variable domain is: DTGVSQNPRHKITKRGQNVTFRCDPISEHNRLYWYRQTLGQGPEFLTYFQNEAQLEKSRLLSDRFSAERPKGSFSTLEIQRTEQGDSAMYLCASSGGGNTEAFFGQGTRLTVV.